Below are 22 T cell receptor beta chains sequenced from a single sample in a study of shared clonotypes between healthy human individuals. Sequencing used immunoSEQ multiplex PCR; TCRdb keeps in-frame clones, though not all of them. Altogether about 680,000 clones are present, more than 70% being singletons, with the ten largest covering around 1.8%. Sequenced sample: memory CD4+ T cells sorted from blood. Subset here: CD45RA-negative fraction. The receptor set was obtained from a woman aged 25 to 39 in good health.

CDR3 loop: CASRGGANYGYTF. Written as DNA, the CDR3 is TGTGCCAGCAGAGGGGGCGCGAACTATGGCTACACCTTC. The chain has TRBV28 and TRBJ1-2, with 7 bases identical to TRBD1. Germline CDR1 is MDHEN and CDR2 is SYDVKM. There are 13 residues in the CDR3. The junction had 3 bases not matched to a gene; V was cut back by 6 bases and J by 2 bases.

Note on this clone: No DNA is shown, since the ends of the CDR3 on it are uncertain; the CDR3 is the one TCRdb lists. The V and J genes are TRBV4-1 and TRBJ2-1; the table's D call, TRBD1, was not checked against the DNA. The CDR3 is 13 residues long, counting both termini. Germline-derived CDR1 and CDR2 are MGHRA and YSYEKL. CDR3 protein: CASSQEVGTGSFF.

The chain recombines TRBV28 with TRBJ2-7; tentatively, D is TRBD2 (5 bases). The CDR3 runs to 15 residues. In germline, CDR1 is MDHEN, CDR2 SYDVKM. The germline V and J ends were trimmed by 3 bases and 3 bases, with 15 bases remaining between them. CDR3 sequence: CASSFSWLAGYEQYF. CDR3 bases: TGTGCCAGCAGTTTTTCCTGGTTGGCGGGCTACGAGCAGTACTTC.

The V call is TRBV29-1, the J call TRBJ2-3; 9 bases map to TRBD1. The V gene end was trimmed by 7 bases and the J gene end by 0 bases; junction bases not matched to a gene: 8. Per germline, CDR1 SQVTM and CDR2 ANQGSEA. The CDR3 has 15 amino acids. The CDR3 DNA reads as TGCAGCGGACACCCCGGGACAGGGAGCACAGATACGCAGTATTTT. This encodes CSGHPGTGSTDTQYF.

This chain uses TRBV2 with TRBJ2-4; no clear D. The CDR3 covers 15 residues. V lost 3 bases and J lost 0, with 9 bases in between. Germline CDR1 SNHLY, CDR2 FYNNEI. CDR3 region: CASSEGLLAKNIQYF. The DNA for the CDR3 is TGTGCCAGCAGTGAGGGCCTACTAGCCAAAAACATTCAGTACTTC.

Here the CDR3 reads CASRGQGAYSNQPQHF. Here the CDR3 DNA reads TGTGCCAGCAGGGGACAGGGGGCTTATAGCAATCAGCCCCAGCATTTT. The chain carries TRBV5-8 and TRBJ1-5; 12 bases are a match to TRBD1. The germline V gene encodes CDR1 SGHTS and CDR2 YDEGEE. V gave up 5 bases and J gave up 0 bases; unmatched junction bases: 3. CDR3 length equals 16 residues.

This clone was recorded once. The rearrangement joins TRBV6-1 to TRBJ2-1, with D hard to call. Germline CDR1 MNHNS, CDR2 SASEGT. The CDR3 sequence is 13 residues long. V lost 7 bases, J lost 10 bases, and 17 bases lay in between. The CDR3 here is CASNPSGVLEQFF. In DNA, the CDR3 is TGTGCCAGCAACCCAAGTGGCGTTTTGGAGCAGTTCTTC.

The chain has TRBV18 and TRBJ2-7; 7 bases are a match to TRBD2. V was clipped by 6 bases and J by 6 bases; unmatched bases: 14. This CDR3 has 15 amino acids. CDR1 is KGHSH and CDR2 is LQKENI in the germline V gene. The CDR3 here is CASSFTAGVRFEQYF. DNA for the CDR3: TGTGCCAGCTCCTTCACGGCGGGAGTACGCTTCGAGCAGTACTTC.

V and J are TRBV6-5 and TRBJ2-2; 7 nucleotides line up with TRBD1. After removal of 2 bases from V and 7 bases from J, the junction contained 4 bases not matched to a gene. The CDR3 extends over 14 amino acids. Germline values: CDR1 MNHEY, CDR2 SVGAGI. CDR3 in DNA: TGTGCCAGCAGTTACGGCCAGGGGGTCGGGGAGCTGTTTTTT. Translating gives CASSYGQGVGELFF.

This clone showed up just once. The CDR3 sequence is CASGGSWEQYF. The CDR3 DNA follows: TGTGCCAGCGGCGGGAGTTGGGAGCAGTACTTC. The chain carries TRBV28 and TRBJ2-7; 7 bases line up with TRBD2. The CDR3 contains 11 residues. Germline V gene data show CDR1 as MDHEN and CDR2 as SYDVKM. The ends lost 8 bases at V and 7 bases at J; junction bases unmatched: 5.

This clone was counted only a few times. This chain uses TRBV7-9 with TRBJ2-2; D is unresolved. Germline V gene lookup returns CDR1 SEHNR and CDR2 FQNEAQ (reference sequence). V gave up 3 bases and J gave up 1 base, with 6 bases separating them. The CDR3 has 14 residues. CDR3 bases: TGTGCCAGCAGCTTGTCCGGGAACACCGGGGAGCTGTTTTTT. This translates into CASSLSGNTGELFF.

The J gene is TRBJ2-3, the V gene TRBV5-6, with D tentatively TRBD2 (6 bases). Germline values: CDR1 SGHDT, CDR2 YYEEEE. The V end lost 1 base, the J end lost 1 base, and 13 bases lay between the germline ends. This CDR3 contains 16 residues. CDR3 bases: TGTGCCAGCAGCTTGCGGGGGACCCCCGGCACAGATACGCAGTATTTT. It translates to CASSLRGTPGTDTQYF.

This clone was picked up a small number of times. The chain employs TRBV27 and TRBJ2-2; 10 bases match TRBD2. The V segment lost 3 bases and the J segment 4 bases; nucleotides outside the gene matches: 5. The CDR3 has 16 residues. CDR1 MNHEY and CDR2 SMNVEV come from the germline V gene (reference sequence). CDR3 DNA: TGTGCCAGCAGTTTTAGGAGCGGGAGGGCCACCGGGGAGCTGTTTTTT. Translating gives CASSFRSGRATGELFF.

The chain employs TRBV21-1 and TRBJ2-1; TRBD2 is the table's D call and was not checked against the DNA. TRBV21-1 is given as a pseudogene. The CDR3 has 15 amino acids. The CDR3: CAKPLAGVPLVEQFF. In DNA form, the CDR3 reads TGTGCCAAGCCTCTAGCGGGAGTACCATTAGTTGAGCAGTTCTTC.

The chain joins TRBV5-5 to TRBJ2-3; TRBD1 agrees at 9 bases. With 4 bases clipped from V and 6 bases from J, the junction kept 9 bases outside the gene matches. There are 15 residues in the CDR3. Germline assignment: CDR1 SGHKS and CDR2 YYEKEE (reference sequence). CDR3 nucleotide sequence: TGTGCCAGCAGCCGTACAGGGGGCACCTGGGATACGCAGTATTTT. It encodes CASSRTGGTWDTQYF.

The V gene is TRBV28, the J gene TRBJ1-5, with a weak D call TRBD1 (6 bases). The CDR3 contains 15 residues. Between the trimmed V and J ends, which lost 6 bases and 4 bases, there was a span of 16 bases. CDR1 and CDR2 (germline): MDHEN, SYDVKM. CDR3 region: CASSTPATGNQPQHF. As DNA, the CDR3 is TGTGCCAGCAGCACGCCAGCCACAGGGAATCAGCCCCAGCATTTT.

The chain employs TRBV5-1 and TRBJ1-3; TRBD1 aligns across 7 bases. V lost 2 bases to trimming and J lost 7 bases; unmatched junction nucleotides: 15. The germline CDR1 and CDR2 sequences are SGHRS and YFSETQ. The CDR3 is made up of 17 amino acids. The CDR3 region has the DNA TGCGCCAGCAGCTTACGCTACTCGGGACAGCAGGAGAACACCATATATTTT. This encodes CASSLRYSGQQENTIYF.

The V call is TRBV30, the J call TRBJ1-5; D uncertain. The germline gives CDR1 GTSNPN, CDR2 SVGIG (reference sequence). Trimming removed 1 base at V and 4 bases at J, with 5 bases between. This CDR3 comprises 12 residues. The chain's CDR3 is CAWSGDNQPQHF. In DNA form, the CDR3 reads TGTGCCTGGAGTGGGGATAATCAGCCCCAGCATTTT.

This sequence joins TRBV7-9 and TRBJ2-7, with 10 bases lining up with TRBD2. V shed 1 base and J 4 bases; nucleotides not matched to a gene: 7. The CDR3 runs to 16 residues. Germline V gene data show CDR1 as SEHNR and CDR2 as FQNEAQ (reference sequence). The CDR3 protein is CASSLVTWTSGYEQYF. The DNA for the CDR3 is TGTGCCAGCAGCTTAGTGACCTGGACTAGCGGTTACGAGCAGTACTTC.

This clone was counted once. V gene TRBV28 combines with J gene TRBJ1-2; D uncertain. This CDR3 spans 17 amino acids. Between the trimmed V and J ends, which lost 3 bases and 6 bases, there was a span of 23 bases. The germline CDR1 and CDR2 sequences are MDHEN and SYDVKM. CDR3 amino acids: CASSFPRFVVSSHGYTF. CDR3 sequence (DNA): TGTGCCAGCAGTTTCCCCAGATTTGTAGTGAGTTCGCATGGCTACACCTTC.

This rearrangement joins TRBV28 to TRBJ1-2, with TRBD1 identical over 9 bases. Germline V lookup: CDR1 MDHEN, CDR2 SYDVKM. This CDR3 contains 15 residues. The J segment lost 1 base and the V segment lost 6 bases, leaving 6 bases of the junction unmatched. The CDR3: CASSSTGGGNYGYTF. Here the CDR3 DNA reads TGTGCCAGCAGCTCTACAGGGGGCGGTAACTATGGCTACACCTTC.

This clone was seen just once. The CDR3 nucleotides read TGCGCCAGCAGTTCGGTTACTAGCGCCTCAGAGGGTACGCAGTATTTT. Amino acid sequence: CASSSVTSASEGTQYF. This chain joins TRBV5-1 and TRBJ2-3; 7 bases map to TRBD2. The V and J ends lost 5 bases and 8 bases, in that order; junction bases with no gene match: 17. CDR1 is SGHRS and CDR2 is YFSETQ in the germline V gene. The CDR3 consists of 16 residues.